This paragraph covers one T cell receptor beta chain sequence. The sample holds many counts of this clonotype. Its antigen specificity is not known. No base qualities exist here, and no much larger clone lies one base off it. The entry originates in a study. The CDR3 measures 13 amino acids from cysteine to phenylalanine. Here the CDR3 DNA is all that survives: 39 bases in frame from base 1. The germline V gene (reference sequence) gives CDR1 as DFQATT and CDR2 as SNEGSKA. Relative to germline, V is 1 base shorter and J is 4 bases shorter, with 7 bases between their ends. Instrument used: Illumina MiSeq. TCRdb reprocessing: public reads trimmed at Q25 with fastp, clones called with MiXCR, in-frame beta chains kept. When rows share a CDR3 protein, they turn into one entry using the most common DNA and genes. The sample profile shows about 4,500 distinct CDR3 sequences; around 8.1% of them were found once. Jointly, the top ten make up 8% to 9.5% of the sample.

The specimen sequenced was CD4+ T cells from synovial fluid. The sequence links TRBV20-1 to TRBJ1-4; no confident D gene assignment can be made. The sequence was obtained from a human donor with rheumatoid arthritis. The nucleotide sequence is TGCAGTGCTAGAGCCGGGCATAATGAAAAACTGTTTTTT. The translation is CSARAGHNEKLFF.